Reported below is one T cell receptor (beta chain). Antigen specificity is unknown. Every bit of the isolated RNA underwent reverse transcription, so sequencing read expressed TCRB transcripts. Measured with immunoSEQ multiplex PCR; TCRdb has only the in-frame clones, and not every one. The data show 25,000 to 35,000 clones, with roughly two thirds seen just once and approximately 2.5% held by the top ten. These data are taken from a study of beta chain features in type 1 diabetes. Germline lookup yields CDR1 MNHEY and CDR2 SVGAGI. This CDR3 has 15 residues. The V and J ends lost 6 bases and 2 bases respectively, with 17 bases between them. Study outcomes and limitations: Naive, central memory and Treg TCRB repertoires seemed to resemble each other more closely in patients than they did in healthy donors. Any HLA effect on TCRB rearrangement was left unresolved by small sub-analyses. All four CD4+ subsets of Type 1 diabetes patients contained TCRB CDR3s that were moderately but significantly shorter. Reduced insertions and increased deletions marked VDJ junctions in type 1 diabetes patients.

J is TRBJ2-7 and V is TRBV6-5, with a weak D call TRBD2 (6 bases). This TCR derives from a woman aged 25 to 45 with type 1 diabetes. Sequencing input: Tregs from blood. The CDR3 region has the DNA TGTGCCAGCAGCTCAACCGGGACTCTCCCCTACGAGCAGTACTTC. Its translation is CASSSTGTLPYEQYF.